This TCR beta chain came from a study of cytomegalovirus exposure and HLA in healthy donors. Looking at the study overall: In an early release, HLA-typed donors contributed about 79 million unique TCR sequences. Study-level results: Rare TCR sequences predominated, though certain public TCRs were found in many donors.

Germline loops: CDR1 SGHAT, CDR2 FQNNGV. The ends lost 6 bases at V and 8 bases at J; junction bases unmatched: 8. The CDR3 is 13 amino acids. The table lists this clone with a few counts. As yet, its antigen is unknown. A multiplex PCR was run with 60 Vbeta primers and 13 Jbeta primers. The table came from immunoSEQ multiplex PCR; TCRdb's copy has only in-frame clones and leaves some out. The table has roughly 100,000 clones, roughly 80% seen once. The study sampled nominally healthy donors, though unrecorded immune exposures were likely. The receptor was derived from a man aged 50 or older in good health and CMV-seropositive. The chain links TRBV11-2 to TRBJ1-2; 8 bases are a match to TRBD1. Material for sequencing was PBMCs. The chain's CDR3 is CASSPDRERGYTF. The CDR3, as DNA: TGTGCCAGCAGTCCGGACAGGGAGCGAGGCTACACCTTC.